This TCR beta chain came from a study of cytotoxic CD8 clonotypes in ibrutinib-treated CLL. The V segment lost 4 bases and the J segment 2 bases; nucleotides outside the gene matches: 6. The CDR3 is 16 amino acids. CDR1 and CDR2 from the germline V gene are SGDLS and YYNGEE. Remarks on this clone: Its antigen is unidentified.

Study conclusions and caveats: Clonality was higher at baseline than in age-matched healthy donors and tracked circulating CD8+ T-cell counts. Public clonotypes were seen rarely and were contracted or stable on treatment.

Assay: immunoSEQ multiplex PCR; the TCRdb copy retains only in-frame clones and omits some. The sample shows some 300,000 clones, roughly 85% of them seen only once. This specimen consisted of PBMCs, obtained before ibrutinib treatment. The receptor was derived from a human donor with chronic lymphocytic leukemia. The rearrangement uses TRBV9 and TRBJ2-3; TRBD2 matches 11 bases. CDR3 DNA: TGTGCCAGCAGCTCTGGGACTAGCGGATACACAGATACGCAGTATTTT. Translating gives CASSSGTSGYTDTQYF.